The 18 T cell receptor beta chains below all came from one sample that was sequenced in a study of regulatory T cells in long-lasting Graves disease. The TCR beta library used iRepertoire HTBI primers with Arm-PCR amplification of CDR3. TCRdb reprocessed the multiplex PCR reads with MiXCR, giving one entry per CDR3 protein. The table includes about 290,000 distinct CDR3 sequences, 20% to 25% detected once. Time point meaning: persistent/refractory GD, antithyroid drugs over 5 years with positive TRAb. The TCR library was made from RNA that had been extracted from PBMCs in TRIzol. The specimen was peripheral blood mononuclear cells (PBMCs), collected when the disease was refractory, from a patient treated with antithyroid drugs. All receptors derive from a female donor with Graves disease.

The rearrangement joins TRBV6-2 or TRBV6-3 to TRBJ2-7; D gene uncertain. V lost 4 bases and J 2 bases, leaving 15 bases between the germline ends. The CDR3 spans 15 residues. CDR1 is MNHEY and CDR2 is SVGEGT in the germline V gene. Written as DNA, the CDR3 is TGTGCCAGCAGTTCAAACCCCGGGCCGACCTACGAGCAGTACTTC. Translating it yields CASSSNPGPTYEQYF.

This clonotype was counted many times. The chain couples TRBV10-3 to TRBJ1-5, with D hard to call. The V gene lost 5 bases and the J gene lost 5 bases, with 10 bases spanning the gap. The CDR3 covers 13 residues. Germline V gene lookup returns CDR1 ENHRY and CDR2 SYGVKD. CDR3 sequence (DNA): TGTGCCATCAGTCGAGATCGAGATCAGCCCCAGCATTTT. Protein product: CAISRDRDQPQHF.

This clonotype appeared a few times. The chain recombines TRBV6-9 with TRBJ1-2, with D tentatively TRBD1 (5 bases). This CDR3 region has 14 residues. Trimming cost V 4 bases and J 10 bases, with 19 bases left between them. Germline CDR1 reads MNHGY; CDR2 reads SVAAGI. The CDR3: CASSSQTGTNSYTF. The CDR3 DNA sequence: TGTGCCAGCAGTTCACAGACCGGGACTAACTCCTACACCTTC.

This clonotype has a handful of counts. The CDR3 loop reads CASSDGTEYQPQHF. The CDR3 nucleotides are TGTGCCAGCAGCGACGGGACAGAGTATCAGCCCCAGCATTTT. The V call is TRBV9, the J call TRBJ1-5; 7 bases line up with TRBD1. CDR1 and CDR2 from the germline V gene are SGDLS and YYNGEE. The CDR3 covers 14 residues. J was trimmed by 5 bases and V by 3 bases; bases with no gene match: 5.

This clonotype was counted between two and nine times. The V call is TRBV5-1, the J call TRBJ1-1; D call uncertain. The germline V and J ends were trimmed by 0 bases and 4 bases, with 7 bases remaining between them. The CDR3 has 13 residues. Germline V CDR1 and CDR2: SGHRS, YFSETQ. The CDR3 DNA reads TGCGCCAGCAGCTTGGAGGGCCCCACTGAAGCTTTCTTT. This translates into CASSLEGPTEAFF.

At least ten counts were recorded for this clonotype. The chain carries TRBV28 and TRBJ2-2; TRBD2 matches at 10 bases. Germline V gene sequence: CDR1 MDHEN, CDR2 SYDVKM. The V and J ends lost 6 bases and 0 bases, in that order; junction bases with no gene match: 4. The CDR3 spans 16 residues. DNA for the CDR3: TGTGCCAGCAGGGACGGACTAGCGGCGAACACCGGGGAGCTGTTTTTT. Amino acid sequence: CASRDGLAANTGELFF.

This clonotype has just a few counts. This rearrangement joins TRBV27 to TRBJ1-5, with D possibly TRBD1 on 5 matching bases. The CDR3 is 14 amino acids. Germline V CDR1 and CDR2: MNHEY, SMNVEV (reference sequence). Trimming left V 5 bases short and J 6 bases short, with 14 bases between. DNA of the CDR3: TGTGCCAGCAGTCCGCGCCCGGGGGGTCAGCCCCAGCATTTT. Translated, it gives CASSPRPGGQPQHF.

The rearrangement joins TRBV18 to TRBJ2-4, with D tentatively TRBD2 (7 bases). The CDR3 is 14 residues long. V was pared by 2 bases and J by 7 bases, with 12 bases between. In germline, CDR1 is KGHSH, CDR2 LQKENI. The CDR3 region is CASSPIGGLNIQYF. As DNA, the CDR3 is TGTGCCAGCTCACCAATCGGGGGGCTGAACATTCAGTACTTC. The full variable domain, completed using reference TRBV18 and TRBJ2-4, is NAGVMQNPRHLVRRRGQEARLRCSPMKGHSHVYWYRQLPEEGLKFMVYLQKENIIDESGMPKERFSAEFPKEGPSILRIQQVVRGDSAAYFCASSPIGGLNIQYFGAGTRLSVL.

This clonotype was counted many times. The rearrangement joins TRBV6-5 to TRBJ2-7; D call uncertain. The germline gives CDR1 MNHEY, CDR2 SVGAGI. The CDR3 covers 15 residues. V lost 0 bases and J 1 base, leaving 10 bases between the germline ends. This CDR3 is CASSYSNDNSYEQYF. The CDR3 region has the DNA TGTGCCAGCAGTTACTCCAATGACAATTCCTACGAGCAGTACTTC.

The chain recombines TRBV7-2 with TRBJ2-6; D perhaps matches TRBD1 (5 bases). The CDR3 is 15 amino acids. Germline lookup yields CDR1 SGHTA and CDR2 FQGNSA. Trimming pared 5 bases from V and 4 bases from J, leaving 12 bases between. CDR3 region: CASSVQGTGANVLTF. The CDR3 DNA reads as TGTGCCAGCAGCGTTCAGGGTACAGGGGCCAACGTCCTGACTTTC. The full variable domain, in which reference TRBV7-2 and TRBJ2-6 provide the parts outside the CDR3, is GAGVSQSPSNKVTEKGKDVELRCDPISGHTALYWYRQSLGQGLEFLIYFQGNSAPDKSGLPSDRFSAERTGGSVSTLTIQRTQQEDSAVYLCASSVQGTGANVLTFGAGSRLTVL.

This clonotype was found a few times. The rearrangement joins TRBV7-9 to TRBJ2-7, with D possibly TRBD1 on 5 matching bases. Germline V gene data show CDR1 as SEHNR and CDR2 as FQNEAQ (reference sequence). Deletions cut 5 bases from V and 2 bases from J, with 13 bases between. CDR3 size: 14 residues. CDR3 in DNA: TGTGCCAGCAGCCACTCGGCAGGGCCCTACGAGCAGTACTTC. This sequence encodes CASSHSAGPYEQYF.

Ten or more counts support this clonotype. The CDR3: CASSVGVQETQYF. The CDR3 nucleotides read TGTGCCAGCAGTGTGGGGGTACAAGAGACCCAGTACTTC. The chain has TRBV9 and TRBJ2-5, with D perhaps matching TRBD1 or TRBD2 (5 bases each). This CDR3 is built from 13 residues. Germline V gene sequence: CDR1 SGDLS, CDR2 YYNGEE. Trimming removed 5 bases from V and 2 bases from J, with 10 bases in between.

This clonotype was counted a single time. A read error may explain this, as a much larger clone is one base away. The CDR3 does not close with the conserved phenylalanine or tryptophan, likely indicating a read error. The genes are TRBV12-3 or TRBV12-4 and TRBJ1-1; TRBD1 is a possible D gene (5 bases). The CDR3 covers 14 residues. Trimming took off 2 bases at V and 7 bases at J, with 14 bases between the two ends. CDR3 DNA: TGTGCCAGCAGTTTATCCAGGGCGAAGGTTGAAGCTTTCCTT. This sequence encodes CASSLSRAKVEAFL.

The chain links TRBV6-5 to TRBJ2-7; D call uncertain. CDR1 and CDR2 from the germline V gene are MNHEY and SVGAGI. This CDR3 is built from 12 residues. Trimming shortened V by 2 bases and J by 7 bases, and 9 bases separated the two germline ends. The CDR3 spells CASSYPGREQYF. CDR3 DNA sequence: TGTGCCAGCAGTTACCCGGGTAGGGAGCAGTACTTC.

The rearrangement links TRBV7-9 to TRBJ2-7; 15 positions agree with TRBD2. Germline trimming cut 5 bases from V and 4 bases from J; bases unmatched to any gene: 12. CDR1 SEHNR and CDR2 FQNEAQ come from the germline V gene (reference sequence). This CDR3 comprises 18 residues. CDR3 protein: CASSARTSGRARAYEQYF. The CDR3 DNA is TGTGCCAGCAGCGCCCGGACTAGCGGGAGGGCCAGAGCTTACGAGCAGTACTTC.

The J gene is TRBJ2-7, the V gene TRBV3-1; 7 bases are a match to TRBD1. This CDR3 comprises 16 residues. V gave up 4 bases and J gave up 0 bases; unmatched junction bases: 9. Germline loops: CDR1 LGHDT, CDR2 YNNKEL (reference sequence). The CDR3 DNA sequence: TGTGCCAGCAGCCCACCGGGACAGAAGAGCTCCTACGAGCAGTACTTC. Amino acids: CASSPPGQKSSYEQYF.

This clonotype came up many times. The chain has TRBV6-9 and TRBJ2-7, with D perhaps TRBD1 (5 bases). The germline gives CDR1 MNHGY, CDR2 SVAAGI. The CDR3 is 17 amino acids. V lost 3 bases and J 3 bases, leaving 21 bases between the germline ends. Here the CDR3 DNA reads TGTGCCAGCAGTTACTCCCGACGATCCCTACAGGACTACGAGCAGTACTTC. Protein product: CASSYSRRSLQDYEQYF.

Regarding this clonotype: A single base separates this from a much larger clone, so it may be a read error. The rearrangement links TRBV6-5 to TRBJ2-5; tentatively, D is TRBD1 or TRBD2 (5 bases each). Trimming stripped 4 bases from V and 5 bases from J, with 20 bases between. The CDR3 contains 16 residues. Germline CDR1 reads MNHEY; CDR2 reads SVGAGI. Here the CDR3 reads CASSCGGTVRRETQYF. CDR3 DNA: TGTGCCAGCAGTTGCGGTGGGACGGTTCGTCGGGAGACCCAGTACTTC.